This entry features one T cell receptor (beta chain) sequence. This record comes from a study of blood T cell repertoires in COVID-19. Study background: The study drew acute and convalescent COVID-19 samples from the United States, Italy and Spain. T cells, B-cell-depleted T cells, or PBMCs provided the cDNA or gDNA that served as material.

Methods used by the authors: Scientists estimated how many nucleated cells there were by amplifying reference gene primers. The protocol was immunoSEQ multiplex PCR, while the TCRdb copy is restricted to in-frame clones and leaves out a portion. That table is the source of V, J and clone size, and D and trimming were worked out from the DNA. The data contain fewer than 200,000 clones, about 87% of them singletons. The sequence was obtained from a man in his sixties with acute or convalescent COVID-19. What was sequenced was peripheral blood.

Here the CDR3 reads CAWSPRGGSYGYTF. CDR3 nucleotide sequence: TGTGCCTGGAGCCCTAGAGGGGGTTCCTATGGCTACACCTTC. This chain uses TRBV30 with TRBJ1-2; D may be TRBD1 (6 bases). This CDR3 has 14 residues. The V gene's germline CDR1 is GTSNPN and CDR2 SVGIG (reference sequence). The V gene lost 3 bases and the J gene lost 4 bases, with 15 bases spanning the gap. The variable domain in full, with the rest retrieved from reference TRBV30 and TRBJ1-2, is SQTIHQWPATLVQPVGSPLSLECTVEGTSNPNLYWYRQAAGRGLQLLFYSVGIGQISSEVPQNLSASRPQDRQFILSSKKLLLSDSGFYLCAWSPRGGSYGYTFGSGTRLTVV.